Listed below are T cell receptor beta chains from one sample, sequenced in a study of control samples from healthy donors and cancer patients. Profiled with immunoSEQ multiplex PCR; TCRdb holds only in-frame clones, not every one. The sample gives about 140,000 clones, around 85% of which show up once; roughly 8.4% is in the top ten. The sequencing sample was made of blood. The receptors shown here come from a woman younger than 45 in good health. CDR3s include the opening cysteine and the closing phenylalanine or tryptophan. The D gene is left open where the match is weak. Rows give clone size only sometimes, using once, few, many, or a class for an expanded clone.

-	TRBD1	TRBV10-3	TRBJ2-5	CAIRQGAGETQYF	TGTGCCATCCGACAGGGGGCAGGAGAGACCCAGTACTTC
-	-	TRBV29-1	TRBJ1-1	CSVGRGADTEAFF	TGCAGCGTTGGTAGGGGGGCGGACACTGAAGCTTTCTTT
-	TRBD1	TRBV7-2	TRBJ2-3	CASSLVVGQGANTQYF	TGTGCCAGCAGCTTAGTGGTCGGACAGGGGGCCAATACGCAGTATTTT
-	-	TRBV18	TRBJ1-1	CASSPPGASEAFF	TGTGCCAGCTCACCACCGGGGGCCTCGGAAGCTTTCTTT
-	TRBD1	TRBV2	TRBJ2-4	CASRANRRDRGNIQYF	TGTGCCAGCAGGGCTAACCGACGGGACAGGGGCAACATTCAGTACTTC
-	-	TRBV20-1	TRBJ1-1	CSALRTGAFF	TGCAGTGCTCTACGAACCGGGGCTTTCTTT
-	TRBD1	TRBV5-5	TRBJ1-6	CASRRTGVANNSPLHF	TGTGCCAGCAGGCGAACAGGGGTAGCGAATAATTCACCCCTCCACTTT
-	-	TRBV18	TRBJ2-1	CASSPRGQSYNEQFF	TGTGCCAGCTCACCACGGGGACAATCCTACAATGAGCAGTTCTTC
-	-	TRBV11-3	TRBJ2-3	CASSLETTDTQYF	TGTGCCAGCAGCTTAGAAACCACAGATACGCAGTATTTT
-	TRBD2	TRBV6-5	TRBJ2-7	CASSKTSGSSYEQYF	TGTGCCAGCAGCAAAACTAGCGGGAGCTCCTACGAGCAGTACTTC
-	-	TRBV6-6	TRBJ2-7	CASGRGRSSYEQYF	TGTGCCAGCGGCCGGGGACGTAGCTCCTACGAGCAGTACTTC
once	-	TRBV5-6	TRBJ1-2	CASSLVGGGYTF	TGTGCCAGCAGCTTGGTTGGGGGCGGCTACACCTTC
once	-	TRBV11-2	TRBJ1-5	CASSLQGFGNQPQHF	TGTGCCAGCAGCTTACAGGGGTTCGGCAATCAGCCCCAGCATTTT